This TCR beta chain was recovered during a study of shared clonotypes between healthy human individuals. This clone appeared a few times. Its antigen is not known. Within the sample, other DNA sequences also encode this same CDR3. The CDR3 length is 12 residues. The germline V gene has CDR1 MNHEY and CDR2 SMNVEV (reference sequence). V lost 7 bases and J 4 bases, leaving 8 bases between the germline ends. Overall study findings and caveats: Among the subsets, naive ones generally showed larger estimated richness than memory ones. Expectations were that clonotype sharing among donors would be affected by sequencing depth.

Per the study methods: There were no quality scores in the junction-only immunoSEQ sequences, so filtering differed. Data came from immunoSEQ multiplex PCR; TCRdb stores just in-frame clones and leaves some out. For V, J and clone size, that table is used; D and trimming come from the DNA. The table includes 730,000 or so clones, 72% detected once. Input material: memory CD4+ T cells sorted from blood. Subset defined: CD45RA-negative fraction. This TCR derives from a woman aged 30 to 39 in good health. This chain links TRBV27 with TRBJ2-1; unclear D gene. The CDR3 coding sequence is TGTGCCAGCAAACCGGAATACAATGAGCAGTTCTTC. Translation: CASKPEYNEQFF.